A selection of T cell receptor beta chains follows, all from one sample in a study of cytomegalovirus exposure and HLA in healthy donors. The repertoire was sequenced with immunoSEQ multiplex PCR; TCRdb's copy has only in-frame clones and lacks some. The table lists roughly 60,000 clones, 70% to 80% of them singletons. The sample taken for sequencing was PBMCs. These receptors originate from a woman aged 40 to 50 in good health and CMV-seropositive. Both conserved end residues are part of each CDR3. A D gene is named only where the DNA matches it firmly. Where a row states a size, it is once, few, many or the class of an expanded clone; other rows omit it.

D gene	clone size	V gene	J gene	CDR3 DNA	CDR3 protein
NA	few	TRBV27	TRBJ1-5	TGTGCCATCACCCTACCGCAGGGGTGGAATCAGCCCCAGCATTTT	CAITLPQGWNQPQHF
NA	NA	TRBV5-1	TRBJ2-1	TGCGCCAGCAGCTTACCCGGGAGCCACAATGAGCAGTTCTTC	CASSLPGSHNEQFF
TRBD1	few	TRBV5-1	TRBJ1-2	TGCGCCAGCAGCTTTGGACAGGGGGACGGCACCTTC	CASSFGQGDGTF
NA	NA	TRBV5-1	TRBJ1-5	TGCGCCAGCAGCTTGGTCCCGGATCAGCCCCAGCATTTT	CASSLVPDQPQHF
TRBD1	NA	TRBV11-2	TRBJ2-1	TGTGCCAGCAGCCGGAACAGGGGGAGTGAGCAGTTCTTC	CASSRNRGSEQFF
TRBD2	NA	TRBV19	TRBJ2-3	TGTGCCAGTAGTATAGGCGGGGCGGGGGGTGCAGATACGCAGTATTTT	CASSIGGAGGADTQYF
NA	NA	TRBV15	TRBJ2-7	TGTGCCACCAGCAGAGAAGGTTATACAGGGACGGCTGAGCAGTACTTC	CATSREGYTGTAEQYF
NA	NA	TRBV7-9	TRBJ1-2	TGTGCCAGCAGCTTAGGCAGGGATGGCTACACCTTC	CASSLGRDGYTF
TRBD2	NA	TRBV19	TRBJ2-5	TGTGCCAGTAGCCGTGCAAGCGGGGGGGCCCAAGAGACCCAGTACTTC	CASSRASGGAQETQYF
NA	NA	TRBV9	TRBJ1-2	TGTGCCAGCAGCGGAGGAGGACTAGCTAACTATGGCTACACCTTC	CASSGGGLANYGYTF
NA	NA	TRBV7-2	TRBJ2-5	TGTGCCAGCAGCTTCCCTAAAGAGACCCAGTACTTC	CASSFPKETQYF
NA	NA	TRBV6-1	TRBJ1-6	TGTGCCAGCAGTGAGGTGTCCAGAGGGAATTCACCCCTCCACTTT	CASSEVSRGNSPLHF
TRBD1	NA	TRBV6-6	TRBJ1-3	TGTGCCAGCAGTCAGGACAGGGGTGGTACGGACACCATATATTTT	CASSQDRGGTDTIYF
NA	NA	TRBV6-1	TRBJ1-6	TGTGCCGCGGCCGGTTCCTATAATTCACCCCTCCACTTT	CAAAGSYNSPLHF
NA	NA	TRBV5-1	TRBJ2-3	TGCGCCAGCAGCTTGGTGGGGGCCTCGGATGGAGATACGCAGTATTTT	CASSLVGASDGDTQYF